This T cell receptor beta chain was documented in a study of T cells expressing NK-cell markers. Study-wide results and limits: The CD3+CD56-NKG2C+ fraction was also led by these clonotypes in a few donors.

In regard to this clonotype: Its antigen is not identified.

The CDR3 has 19 residues. Germline CDR1 LNHDA, CDR2 SQIVND (reference sequence). TCRdb reanalyzed the 5' RACE reads, giving one entry per CDR3 protein sequence and no DNA. Here the sample table reports roughly 430,000 distinct CDR3 sequences. This receptor was obtained from a woman aged 18 to 75 in good health. J is TRBJ2-6 and V is TRBV19; TCRdb's D call, TRBD1, is unchecked because there is no DNA. Sequenced: blood T cells: a sorted CD56 or NKG2C T cell subset, CD4+ or CD8+ T cells, or bulk PBMC T cells (not recorded which). CDR3 region: CASNRGTGLDYSGANVLTF. Together with reference TRBV19 and TRBJ2-6, the CDR3 gives the full variable domain: DGGITQSPKYLFRKEGQNVTLSCEQNLNHDAMYWYRQDPGQGLRLIYYSQIVNDFQKGDIAEGYSVSREKKESFPLTVTSAQKNPTAFYLCASNRGTGLDYSGANVLTFGAGSRLTVL.